This TCR beta chain emerged from a study of cytomegalovirus exposure and HLA in healthy donors. Comments on this clone: The target antigen is unknown.

Use of 60 Vbeta and 13 Jbeta primers characterized the PCR. This table comes from immunoSEQ multiplex PCR, and its TCRdb copy is limited to in-frame clones, with some not included. The table lists 150,000 to 200,000 clones, 80% to 90% of them singletons. Germline loops: CDR1 SGDLS, CDR2 YYNGEE. The junction had 5 bases not matched to a gene; V was cut back by 0 bases and J by 8 bases. The CDR3 runs to 15 residues. Study outcomes and limitations: Common viral pathogens seemed, in a later analysis, to connect with several of the most significant clusters.

This rearrangement joins TRBV9 to TRBJ1-4; TRBD1 matches at 9 bases. Sequenced material: PBMCs. The receptor comes from a woman aged 18-29 years in good health and CMV-seronegative. The CDR3 protein is CASSVGDRVGEKLFF. Written as DNA, the CDR3 is TGTGCCAGCAGCGTAGGGGACAGGGTAGGGGAAAAACTGTTTTTT.